Shown below are 17 T cell receptor beta chains from a single sample sequenced in a study of cytomegalovirus exposure and HLA in healthy donors. It was with 60 Vbeta and 13 Jbeta primers that the PCR ran. Assay used: immunoSEQ multiplex PCR; TCRdb lists only in-frame clones, some missing. This table holds 150,000 to 200,000 clones, more than 70% found once. The specimen sequenced was PBMCs. These receptors came from a male donor in good health and CMV-seropositive.

Concerning this clone: Sequence at one end of the junction differs from germline and may be a read error. The V gene is TRBV7-7, the J gene TRBJ2-5, with 7 bases lining up with TRBD2. From germline, CDR1 is SSHAT and CDR2 FNYEAQ (reference sequence). This CDR3 region has 15 residues. CDR3 in amino acids: CASSLSGTLRETQYF. CDR3 DNA: TGTGCTAGCAGCTTAAGCGGGACGCTGAGGGAGACCCAGTACTTC.

The gene calls are TRBV6-6 and TRBJ1-3; D not certain. CDR3 length equals 13 residues. V lost 7 bases and J lost 3, with 10 bases in between. CDR1 and CDR2 from the germline V gene are MNHNY and SVGAGI (reference sequence). The CDR3 loop reads CASKTVHGNTIYF. CDR3 coding DNA: TGTGCCAGCAAAACTGTGCATGGAAACACCATATATTTT.

The chain carries TRBV6-5 and TRBJ2-7; unclear D gene. CDR1 MNHEY and CDR2 SVGAGI come from the germline V gene. This CDR3 is 13 amino acids long. Trimming took 6 bases from V and 6 from J, leaving 15 bases between them. The CDR3 region is CASRPDGVREQYF. CDR3 DNA sequence: TGTGCCAGCAGGCCCGACGGAGTGCGCGAGCAGTACTTC.

Here the CDR3 DNA reads TGTGCCAGTAATTTAGCGGGAGGATCGGGCGGGGAGCTGTTTTTT. Protein sequence: CASNLAGGSGGELFF. This chain connects TRBV19 to TRBJ2-2; 10 nucleotides match TRBD2. The CDR3 loop spans 15 amino acids. V trimming: 7 bases; J trimming: 7 bases; junction bases outside the gene matches: 9. The germline CDR1 and CDR2 sequences are LNHDA and SQIVND (reference sequence). Drawing the rest from reference TRBV19 and TRBJ2-2, the complete variable domain is DGGITQSPKYLFRKEGQNVTLSCEQNLNHDAMYWYRQDPGQGLRLIYYSQIVNDFQKGDIAEGYSVSREKKESFPLTVTSAQKNPTAFYLCASNLAGGSGGELFFGEGSRLTVL.

The rearrangement links TRBV6-4 to TRBJ1-6, with D possibly matching TRBD1 (6 bases). The CDR3 consists of 15 residues. CDR1 and CDR2 from the germline V gene are MRHNA and SNTAGT. The germline V and J ends were trimmed by 5 bases and 9 bases, with 17 bases remaining between them. In nucleotides, the CDR3 is TGTGCCAGCAGTTCGGGGACATTGAGGGGTTCACCCCTCCACTTT. Translation gives CASSSGTLRGSPLHF.

The chain recombines TRBV7-3 with TRBJ2-5; TRBD1 aligns across 7 bases. Germline V gene lookup returns CDR1 SGHTA and CDR2 FQGTGA. The CDR3 consists of 14 residues. The V gene end was trimmed by 2 bases and the J gene end by 5 bases; junction bases not matched to a gene: 5. This CDR3 reads CASSLLGGSETQYF. CDR3 nucleotide sequence: TGTGCCAGCAGCTTATTAGGGGGCAGTGAGACCCAGTACTTC.

The V call is TRBV18, the J call TRBJ2-7; 7 bases match TRBD1. CDR1 is KGHSH, CDR2 LQKENI, per germline. V trimming: 3 bases; J trimming: 6 bases; junction bases outside the gene matches: 8. The CDR3 spans 14 residues. CDR3 sequence (DNA): TGTGCCAGCTCACCTACAGGGACAGAAGGCGAGCAGTACTTC. Translation: CASSPTGTEGEQYF. Using reference TRBV18 and TRBJ2-7 for the parts outside the CDR3, the full variable domain is NAGVMQNPRHLVRRRGQEARLRCSPMKGHSHVYWYRQLPEEGLKFMVYLQKENIIDESGMPKERFSAEFPKEGPSILRIQQVVRGDSAAYFCASSPTGTEGEQYFGPGTRLTVT.

The V and J genes are TRBV7-8 and TRBJ2-7, with D perhaps TRBD2 (7 bases). The germline CDR1 and CDR2 sequences are SGHVS and FQNEAQ. V was cut by 6 bases and J by 0 bases, with 15 bases left in between. This CDR3 spans 15 amino acids. CDR3 loop: CASSPGGSLSYEQYF. The CDR3 DNA reads TGTGCCAGCAGTCCGGGGGGCAGCCTCTCCTACGAGCAGTACTTC.

The rearrangement joins TRBV18 to TRBJ1-3, with D possibly being TRBD1 (5 bases). V was shortened by 3 bases and J by 0 bases, with 6 bases between the two germline ends. CDR1 and CDR2 (germline): KGHSH, LQKENI. The CDR3 extends over 14 amino acids. The CDR3 loop reads CASSPDSSGNTIYF. The DNA for the CDR3 is TGTGCCAGCTCACCCGACAGCTCTGGAAACACCATATATTTT. Full variable domain (missing parts from reference TRBV18 and TRBJ1-3): NAGVMQNPRHLVRRRGQEARLRCSPMKGHSHVYWYRQLPEEGLKFMVYLQKENIIDESGMPKERFSAEFPKEGPSILRIQQVVRGDSAAYFCASSPDSSGNTIYFGEGSWLTVV.

This sequence joins TRBV9 and TRBJ1-4, with a possible D match to TRBD1 (5 bases). This CDR3 comprises 15 residues. With 0 bases removed from V and 8 bases from J, the gap between germline ends came to 14 bases. Germline V gene data show CDR1 as SGDLS and CDR2 as YYNGEE. In nucleotides, the CDR3 is TGTGCCAGCAGCGTAGGGGGCAGGGTTGAAGAAAAACTGTTTTTT. Protein product: CASSVGGRVEEKLFF. The complete variable domain, with remaining parts taken from reference TRBV9 and TRBJ1-4, reads DSGVTQTPKHLITATGQRVTLRCSPRSGDLSVYWYQQSLDQGLQFLIQYYNGEERAKGNILERFSAQQFPDLHSELNLSSLELGDSALYFCASSVGGRVEEKLFFGSGTQLSVL.

The rearrangement joins TRBV30 to TRBJ2-7, with 8 bases identical to TRBD1. CDR1 and CDR2 (germline): GTSNPN, SVGIG (reference sequence). V lost 5 bases to trimming and J lost 2 bases; unmatched junction nucleotides: 5. The CDR3 extends over 13 amino acids. CDR3 sequence reads: CAWDRGGTYEQYF. CDR3 nucleotides: TGTGCCTGGGACAGGGGAGGAACCTACGAGCAGTACTTC.

The chain is built from TRBV7-9 and TRBJ2-7; TRBD2 matches at 10 bases. The junction had 10 bases not matched to a gene; V was cut back by 6 bases and J by 5 bases. Germline lookup yields CDR1 SEHNR and CDR2 FQNEAQ (reference sequence). This CDR3 comprises 15 residues. The CDR3, as DNA: TGTGCCAGCAGGCCGGGGAGCGGGAGGGCCGACGAGCAGTACTTC. This translates into CASRPGSGRADEQYF.

CDR3 nucleotide sequence: TGTGCCAGCAGCTTGGCTAGCGGGAGCTCCTACAATGAGCAGTTCTTC. This gives the protein CASSLASGSSYNEQFF. The V gene is TRBV7-3, the J gene TRBJ2-1; 10 bases map to TRBD2. The trim removed 3 bases at V and 0 bases at J, leaving 2 bases unmatched. This CDR3 is built from 16 residues. Germline V lookup: CDR1 SGHTA, CDR2 FQGTGA.

This chain connects TRBV9 to TRBJ2-2; 7 positions agree with TRBD2. The CDR3 is made up of 16 amino acids. Germline V lookup: CDR1 SGDLS, CDR2 YYNGEE. V shed 4 bases and J 7 bases; nucleotides not matched to a gene: 13. Written as DNA, the CDR3 is TGTGCCAGCAGCCTGTTCTCTGGGAGGGCCGTCGGGGAGCTGTTTTTT. Its translation: CASSLFSGRAVGELFF.

This clone was detected a few times. This rearrangement joins TRBV7-6 to TRBJ1-3, with D maybe TRBD1 (6 bases). CDR3 size: 15 residues. CDR1 and CDR2 (germline): SGHVS, FNYEAQ. V was pared by 5 bases and J by 2 bases, with 13 bases between. CDR3 residues: CASSLLQGTGNTIYF. CDR3 DNA sequence: TGTGCCAGCAGCCTCTTACAGGGAACTGGAAACACCATATATTTT. Variable domain in full (rest from reference TRBV7-6 and TRBJ1-3): GAGVSQSPRYKVTKRGQDVALRCDPISGHVSLYWYRQALGQGPEFLTYFNYEAQQDKSGLPNDRFSAERPEGSISTLTIQRTEQRDSAMYRCASSLLQGTGNTIYFGEGSWLTVV.

J is TRBJ2-2 and V is TRBV4-3; D perhaps matches TRBD1 (5 bases). The V gene's germline CDR1 is LGHNA and CDR2 YSLEER. Trimming took 2 bases from V and 1 from J, leaving 8 bases between them. The CDR3 has 15 amino acids. The CDR3 is CASSQRQMNTGELFF. Here the CDR3 DNA reads TGCGCCAGCAGCCAAAGACAGATGAACACCGGGGAGCTGTTTTTT.

The chain has TRBV27 and TRBJ1-5; D unclear. CDR1 is MNHEY, CDR2 SMNVEV, per germline (reference sequence). V was clipped by 7 bases and J by 7 bases, with 11 bases between them. The CDR3 loop spans 12 amino acids. This chain's CDR3 is CASMRVGQPQHF. The DNA for the CDR3 is TGTGCCAGCATGAGGGTGGGACAGCCCCAGCATTTT.